Below, one T cell receptor beta chain is given with its context. The V segment lost 0 bases and the J segment 10 bases; nucleotides outside the gene matches: 9. CDR3 length: 14 amino acids. The germline V gene has CDR1 GTSNPN and CDR2 SVGIG (reference sequence). Here immunoSEQ multiplex PCR was the method, and the copy in TCRdb shows in-frame clones only, minus some. The sample carries approximately 140,000 clones, 85% to 90% recorded once. The data were obtained in a study of cytomegalovirus exposure and HLA in healthy donors. The sequencing sample was made of PBMCs. This receptor was identified in a woman between 18 and 29 years old in good health and CMV-seropositive. The rearrangement links TRBV30 to TRBJ2-3, with 8 bases lining up with TRBD2. CDR3 residues: CAWSVRSGSSPQYF. CDR3 in DNA: TGTGCCTGGAGTGTACGAAGCGGGAGTAGCCCGCAGTATTTT.